Below, 5 T cell receptor beta chains from the same sample are listed, as sequenced in a study of T-cell reconstitution after alpha-beta-depleted transplantation in children. The TCRbeta library incorporated unique molecular identifiers. TCRdb reprocessed the PCR reads with MiXCR, giving one entry per CDR3 protein. Here the sample spans 200,000 to 250,000 distinct CDR3 sequences, about a tenth being singletons. The sequenced sample was PBMCs, obtained before TCRalphabeta/CD19-depleted stem cell transplant. The receptor set was obtained from a child younger than two with acute myeloid leukemia, due to receive a stem cell transplant.

The rearrangement links TRBV14 to TRBJ1-1, with D possibly being TRBD1 (5 bases). Trimming took off 0 bases at V and 1 base at J, with 15 bases between the two ends. Looked up from germline, CDR1 is SGHDN and CDR2 is FVKESK. The CDR3 spans 17 residues. DNA for the CDR3: TGTGCCAGCAGCCAAGACGGCAGGGAAAGAGGGAACACTGAAGCTTTCTTT. Its protein product is CASSQDGRERGNTEAFF. Full variable domain (remainder filled in from reference TRBV14 and TRBJ1-1): EAGVTQFPSHSVIEKGQTVTLRCDPISGHDNLYWYRRVMGKEIKFLLHFVKESKQDESGMPNNRFLAERTGGTYSTLKVQPAELEDSGVYFCASSQDGRERGNTEAFFGQGTRLTVV.

This clonotype came up many times. The chain employs TRBV7-9 and TRBJ1-1; D gene uncertain. Germline V gives CDR1 SEHNR, CDR2 FQNEAQ (reference sequence). V was trimmed by 1 base and J by 1 base, leaving 10 bases between them. The CDR3 extends over 15 amino acids. CDR3 nucleotides: TGTGCCAGCAGCTTAGGCTTGCGGGAGAACACTGAAGCTTTCTTT. This encodes CASSLGLRENTEAFF.

This clonotype has just a few counts. CDR3 amino acids: CSANTGPYGYTF. The CDR3 bases are TGCAGTGCTAACACAGGACCCTATGGCTACACCTTC. The V call is TRBV20-1, the J call TRBJ1-2, with D perhaps TRBD1 (5 bases). Germline values: CDR1 DFQATT, CDR2 SNEGSKA (reference sequence). This CDR3 comprises 12 residues. The germline V and J ends were trimmed by 4 bases and 4 bases, with 10 bases remaining between them.

This clonotype was seen many times. The chain employs TRBV5-1 and TRBJ2-1; TRBD2 is a possible D gene (6 bases). The CDR3 has 15 amino acids. The V and J ends lost 4 bases and 5 bases respectively, with 16 bases between them. The germline CDR1 and CDR2 sequences are SGHRS and YFSETQ. The DNA of the CDR3 is TGCGCCAGCAGCCTTCGAGCGGGTAACAACAATGAGCAGTTCTTC. Amino acid sequence: CASSLRAGNNNEQFF.

At least ten counts were recorded for this clonotype. The chain combines TRBV21-1 with TRBJ2-1. TRBV21-1 is assigned pseudogene status. CDR3 length equals 9 residues. CDR3 in amino acids: CARGNEQFF. The CDR3, as DNA: TGTGCCAGGGGCAATGAGCAGTTCTTC.